The 24 T cell receptor beta chains given below trace back to one sample, sequenced in a study of STAT5B mutations in CD4+ large granular lymphocyte leukemia. Sequenced by immunoSEQ multiplex PCR; TCRdb stores in-frame clones only, minus some. Altogether 30,000 to 40,000 clones are present, 87% being singletons, with the ten largest covering less than 3.5%. Sequencing input: CD4+ T cells from blood buffy coats. The receptors come from a human donor in good health.

The gene calls are TRBV4-3 and TRBJ2-3; D is perhaps TRBD2 (6 bases). V dropped 1 base and J dropped 3 bases, with 20 bases sitting between them. CDR3 length equals 18 residues. Germline lookup yields CDR1 LGHNA and CDR2 YSLEER. CDR3 region: CASSQGGWYAGRTDTQYF. The CDR3 DNA is TGCGCCAGCAGCCAAGGTGGGTGGTATGCGGGGAGGACAGATACGCAGTATTTT.

Written as DNA, the CDR3 is TGTGCCAGTAGGCTAGCGGGAGATAGCACCGGGGAGCTGTTTTTT. Translation: CASRLAGDSTGELFF. The chain has TRBV19 and TRBJ2-2, with 10 bases lining up with TRBD2. Germline V CDR1 and CDR2: LNHDA, SQIVND (reference sequence). Trimming removed 6 bases from V and 4 bases from J; junction bases left unmatched: 5. The CDR3 length is 15 residues.

CDR3 sequence reads: CASSESLAGPNEQFF. The DNA for the CDR3 is TGTGCCAGCAGTGAATCACTAGCGGGACCTAATGAGCAGTTCTTC. The chain joins TRBV25-1 to TRBJ2-1; 10 bases match TRBD2. With V trimmed by 1 base and J by 7 bases, 4 bases remained unmatched. Germline CDR1 and CDR2: MGHDK and SYGVNS. The CDR3 loop spans 15 amino acids.

The V and J genes are TRBV6-6 and TRBJ2-4; no clear D gene. The germline gives CDR1 MNHNY, CDR2 SVGAGI (reference sequence). CDR3 length equals 14 residues. Trimming removed 5 bases at V and 9 bases at J, with 17 bases between. CDR3 DNA: TGTGCCAGCAGTACCGGCCCCCCGGCGTCCATTCAGTACTTC. It translates to CASSTGPPASIQYF.

The chain has TRBV29-1 and TRBJ2-1; D may be TRBD2 (7 bases). The ends were cut back, 4 bases at V and 4 bases at J, with 14 bases in the middle. Germline V gene lookup returns CDR1 SQVTM and CDR2 ANQGSEA. There are 14 residues in the CDR3. The CDR3 spells CSVGGGTYYNEQFF. In DNA form, the CDR3 reads TGCAGCGTTGGGGGGGGGACATATTACAATGAGCAGTTCTTC.

This chain joins TRBV11-3 and TRBJ2-2; D perhaps matches TRBD2 (6 bases). This CDR3 spans 14 amino acids. Trimming took off 4 bases at V and 7 bases at J, with 13 bases between the two ends. Germline V lookup: CDR1 SGHNT, CDR2 YENEEA. The CDR3 coding sequence is TGTGCCAGCAGCTCAACTAGCTTTGGCGGGGAGCTGTTTTTT. Encoded protein: CASSSTSFGGELFF.

The chain is built from TRBV7-2 and TRBJ2-5; TRBD2 is a possible D gene (5 bases). From germline, CDR1 is SGHTA and CDR2 FQGNSA. This CDR3 has 15 residues. V shed 1 base and J shed 4 bases, with 13 bases lying between them. The DNA for the CDR3 is TGTGCCAGCAGCTTAGGGAGGATGGGTGGAGAGACCCAGTACTTC. It is translated as CASSLGRMGGETQYF.

The rearrangement joins TRBV20-1 to TRBJ2-5; D might be TRBD1 or TRBD2, each matching 5 bases. The CDR3 is 11 amino acids. The germline gives CDR1 DFQATT, CDR2 SNEGSKA (reference sequence). This CDR3 reads CTTGTQGTQYF. CDR3 DNA sequence: TGCACTACCGGGACCCAGGGGACCCAGTACTTC.

This chain connects TRBV5-5 to TRBJ1-5; possible D gene TRBD1, 5 bases. CDR1 is SGHKS, CDR2 YYEKEE, per germline (reference sequence). The length of the CDR3 is 17 residues. V lost 2 bases to trimming and J lost 4 bases, with 19 bases between them. The CDR3 DNA is TGTGCCAGCAGCTTTCGAGTATTGGGGCAGGCTAATCAGCCCCAGCATTTT. Its translation: CASSFRVLGQANQPQHF.

The gene calls are TRBV4-3 and TRBJ2-3, with D tentatively TRBD1 or TRBD2 (5 bases each). This CDR3 has 16 residues. V was shortened by 0 bases and J by 2 bases, with 12 bases between the two germline ends. The germline V gene has CDR1 LGHNA and CDR2 YSLEER. CDR3 region: CASSQDQGESTDTQYF. The CDR3 coding sequence is TGCGCCAGCAGCCAAGATCAGGGAGAGTCCACAGATACGCAGTATTTT.

The chain couples TRBV20-1 to TRBJ2-7; no clear D gene. The CDR3 contains 10 residues. Germline assignment: CDR1 DFQATT and CDR2 SNEGSKA (reference sequence). Trimming stripped 3 bases from V and 2 bases from J, with 2 bases between. In DNA form, the CDR3 reads TGCAGTGCTAGGACCTACGAGCAGTACTTC. Its translation: CSARTYEQYF.

The chain couples TRBV6-5 to TRBJ1-5, with unresolved D. The V gene lost 6 bases and the J gene lost 5 bases, with 14 bases spanning the gap. Germline CDR1 MNHEY, CDR2 SVGAGI. This CDR3 contains 14 residues. CDR3 residues: CASRPRRAHQPQHF. The CDR3 bases are TGTGCCAGCAGGCCGCGGAGGGCACATCAGCCCCAGCATTTT.

This chain connects TRBV6-5 to TRBJ2-7; possibly TRBD2 for D (5 bases). Trimming took 0 bases from V and 3 from J, leaving 9 bases between them. The V gene's germline CDR1 is MNHEY and CDR2 SVGAGI. The CDR3 has 14 residues. The CDR3 DNA reads as TGTGCCAGCAGTTACTCCGGGAAAAACTACGAGCAGTACTTC. Encoded protein: CASSYSGKNYEQYF.

V gene TRBV7-2 combines with J gene TRBJ2-5, with 11 bases lining up with TRBD2. CDR1 is SGHTA and CDR2 is FQGNSA in the germline V gene. V lost 5 bases, J lost 3 bases, and 5 bases stayed unmatched. There are 15 residues in the CDR3. CDR3 protein: CASSISTSGKETQYF. The CDR3 nucleotides read TGTGCCAGCAGCATTTCGACTAGCGGGAAAGAGACCCAGTACTTC.

This chain links TRBV10-1 with TRBJ2-5; 10 bases are a match to TRBD1. Per germline, CDR1 WNHNN and CDR2 SYGVQD (reference sequence). The CDR3 spans 15 residues. J was trimmed by 5 bases and V by 6 bases; bases with no gene match: 9. Here the CDR3 reads CASSAGTGAPETQYF. The CDR3, as DNA: TGCGCCAGCAGCGCAGGGACAGGGGCCCCGGAGACCCAGTACTTC.

The rearrangement links TRBV28 to TRBJ2-7; 9 nucleotides line up with TRBD2. CDR3 size: 17 residues. Germline V gives CDR1 MDHEN, CDR2 SYDVKM. J was trimmed by 0 bases and V by 1 base; bases with no gene match: 7. CDR3 DNA: TGTGCCAGCAGTTTATACCGGACTAGCGCGATCTCCTACGAGCAGTACTTC. Translated, it gives CASSLYRTSAISYEQYF.

The chain carries TRBV5-6 and TRBJ2-3; the D is unclear. The CDR3 extends over 13 amino acids. Germline V gene lookup returns CDR1 SGHDT and CDR2 YYEEEE. V lost 1 base and J lost 6, with 9 bases in between. The CDR3 spells CASSLTPRDTQYF. The CDR3 nucleotides read TGTGCCAGCAGCTTGACGCCGCGGGATACGCAGTATTTT.

This chain connects TRBV19 to TRBJ1-2; a weak D match, TRBD1 (5 bases). Germline V gives CDR1 LNHDA, CDR2 SQIVND (reference sequence). CDR3 length equals 18 residues. Between the trimmed V and J ends, which lost 1 base and 2 bases, there was a span of 20 bases. CDR3 nucleotide sequence: TGTGCCAGTAGTATAGCCTTCCGGGGCGCACGAACCAACTATGGCTACACCTTC. Protein product: CASSIAFRGARTNYGYTF.

This sequence joins TRBV5-4 and TRBJ2-5; D is possibly TRBD1 or TRBD2 (7 bases each). CDR3 length: 14 residues. Trimming removed 2 bases at V and 1 base at J, with 9 bases between. In germline, CDR1 is SGHNT, CDR2 YYREEE (reference sequence). The CDR3 sequence: CASSFRGGQETQYF. CDR3 nucleotide sequence: TGTGCCAGCAGCTTCAGGGGGGGCCAAGAGACCCAGTACTTC.

The V and J genes are TRBV7-9 and TRBJ1-4; unclear D gene. This CDR3 comprises 15 residues. CDR1 and CDR2 (germline): SEHNR, FQNEAQ (reference sequence). Trimming took off 4 bases at V and 6 bases at J, with 15 bases between the two ends. In DNA form, the CDR3 reads TGTGCCAGCAGCTCCCTTGGGGAAGTGGATGAAAAACTGTTTTTT. This codes for CASSSLGEVDEKLFF. Combining the CDR3 with reference TRBV7-9 and TRBJ1-4 gives the whole variable domain DTGVSQNPRHKITKRGQNVTFRCDPISEHNRLYWYRQTLGQGPEFLTYFQNEAQLEKSRLLSDRFSAERPKGSFSTLEIQRTEQGDSAMYLCASSSLGEVDEKLFFGSGTQLSVL.

The chain joins TRBV4-2 to TRBJ1-5, with D possibly matching TRBD1 (6 bases). Trimming took off 0 bases at V and 5 bases at J, with 11 bases between the two ends. CDR3 length equals 15 residues. CDR1 and CDR2 from the germline V gene are LGHNA and YNFKEQ. The CDR3 region has the DNA TGTGCCAGCAGCCAAGATAGGCAGGGGTATCAGCCCCAGCATTTT. This encodes CASSQDRQGYQPQHF.

This rearrangement joins TRBV28 to TRBJ2-3; D ambiguous. Trimming took off 7 bases at V and 7 bases at J, with 12 bases between the two ends. Germline CDR1 and CDR2: MDHEN and SYDVKM. The CDR3 has 12 residues. In DNA form, the CDR3 reads TGTGCCAGCAATTTTAAGACCAATACGCAGTATTTT. This gives the protein CASNFKTNTQYF.

The chain carries TRBV18 and TRBJ1-2; D gene ambiguous. There are 15 residues in the CDR3. Trimming cost V 4 bases and J 4 bases, with 16 bases left between them. Germline-derived CDR1 and CDR2 are KGHSH and LQKENI. The DNA for the CDR3 is TGTGCCAGCTCACGGGTCACCGGAGTCGGCTATGGCTACACCTTC. It translates to CASSRVTGVGYGYTF.

The chain carries TRBV7-2 and TRBJ2-7, with TRBD2 matching over 7 bases. CDR1 SGHTA and CDR2 FQGNSA come from the germline V gene. The J segment lost 7 bases and the V segment lost 3 bases, leaving 6 bases of the junction unmatched. The CDR3 length is 13 residues. The CDR3 DNA is TGTGCCAGCAGCTTGGGCCAGGGAGGGGAGCAGTACTTC. It is translated as CASSLGQGGEQYF.